Each of the 22 T cell receptor beta chains below was sequenced from the same sample in a study of cytomegalovirus exposure and HLA in healthy donors. The study ran its PCR with 60 Vbeta and 13 Jbeta primers. Repertoires were generated with immunoSEQ multiplex PCR, while TCRdb's copy carries only in-frame clones and drops some. Of about 21,000 clones in the sample, over 65% are singletons; the top ten hold approximately 7.4%. The source material was PBMCs. The receptors were gathered from a man aged 60-69 years in good health and CMV-seronegative.

This clone has only a few counts. The chain uses TRBV30 and TRBJ2-1; TRBD1 matches at 10 bases. CDR3 size: 14 residues. The V segment lost 5 bases and the J segment 10 bases; nucleotides outside the gene matches: 11. Germline lookup yields CDR1 GTSNPN and CDR2 SVGIG (reference sequence). CDR3 DNA: TGTGCCTGGGCCGGGACAGGGGATCGAAGGGAGCAGTTCTTC. Translation: CAWAGTGDRREQFF.

This chain connects TRBV28 to TRBJ2-7; no firm D call. Trimming cost V 7 bases and J 0 bases, with 13 bases left between them. Germline lookup yields CDR1 MDHEN and CDR2 SYDVKM. There are 14 residues in the CDR3. The CDR3 DNA reads TGTGCCAGCAAATTGGCAGGAAGCTCCTACGAGCAGTACTTC. Encoded protein: CASKLAGSSYEQYF.

This clone has only one observation. The genes are TRBV5-4 and TRBJ2-5; 9 nucleotides agree with TRBD2. Looked up from germline, CDR1 is SGHNT and CDR2 is YYREEE (reference sequence). The CDR3 loop spans 15 amino acids. With 4 bases clipped from V and 8 bases from J, the junction kept 12 bases outside the gene matches. CDR3 sequence (DNA): TGTGCCAGCAGCCTACTTAGCGGGGGTGGCAAAACCCAGTACTTC. Translating gives CASSLLSGGGKTQYF.

This clone has only a few counts. The gene calls are TRBV4-1 and TRBJ2-3; 10 bases match TRBD2. The V and J ends lost 4 bases and 0 bases, in that order; junction bases with no gene match: 7. CDR1 is MGHRA, CDR2 YSYEKL, per germline. The CDR3 spans 17 residues. CDR3 nucleotides: TGCGCCAGCAGCCCATCCCCTAGCGGGGGAAGCACAGATACGCAGTATTTT. Translating it yields CASSPSPSGGSTDTQYF.

This chain uses TRBV18 with TRBJ2-1, with 10 bases aligning to TRBD2. This CDR3 spans 15 amino acids. V shed 6 bases and J 4 bases; nucleotides not matched to a gene: 6. Germline V CDR1 and CDR2: KGHSH, LQKENI. CDR3 DNA: TGTGCCAGCTCGTCAACTAGCGGGGCGTACAATGAGCAGTTCTTC. This translates into CASSSTSGAYNEQFF.

The V call is TRBV20-1, the J call TRBJ1-5; D might be TRBD1 (5 bases). The V gene's germline CDR1 is DFQATT and CDR2 SNEGSKA (reference sequence). CDR3 length: 11 amino acids. The V end lost 4 bases, the J end lost 7 bases, and 8 bases lay between the germline ends. The CDR3 DNA sequence: TGCAGTGCTAAGGGGAGGCAGCCCCAGCATTTT. Its translation is CSAKGRQPQHF.

This sequence joins TRBV5-4 and TRBJ2-3; D call uncertain. The CDR3 is 15 residues long. Trimming shortened V by 0 bases and J by 0 bases, and 8 bases separated the two germline ends. Germline V CDR1 and CDR2: SGHNT, YYREEE (reference sequence). CDR3 DNA: TGTGCCAGCAGCTTGGGGAGATCTAGCACAGATACGCAGTATTTT. Protein: CASSLGRSSTDTQYF.

The chain carries TRBV7-3 and TRBJ1-5; possible D gene TRBD1, 6 bases. Looked up from germline, CDR1 is SGHTA and CDR2 is FQGTGA. CDR3 length: 15 residues. Trimming took off 4 bases at V and 9 bases at J, with 19 bases between the two ends. CDR3 nucleotides: TGTGCCAGCAGCTCGCACAGGGCCCCTATCGGGCCCCAGCATTTT. This encodes CASSSHRAPIGPQHF.

This sequence joins TRBV19 and TRBJ2-7; 9 nucleotides align to TRBD2. The CDR3 consists of 15 residues. Germline V gene data show CDR1 as LNHDA and CDR2 as SQIVND (reference sequence). V lost 4 bases, J lost 4 bases, and 8 bases stayed unmatched. The CDR3 DNA is TGTGCCAGTAGTAACCCCAGCGGGAGGTCTTACGAGCAGTACTTC. Translation: CASSNPSGRSYEQYF.

V usage is TRBV6-1 and J usage is TRBJ1-2, with TRBD1 as a possible D gene (6 bases). The CDR3 spans 11 residues. CDR1 and CDR2 (germline): MNHNS, SASEGT. With 5 bases removed from V and 13 bases from J, the gap between germline ends came to 14 bases. CDR3 DNA sequence: TGTGCCAGCAGTCAAGGGACAATGCTCACCTTC. Residues: CASSQGTMLTF.

The chain is built from TRBV7-9 and TRBJ2-2; TRBD1 matches 10 bases. In germline, CDR1 is SEHNR, CDR2 FQNEAQ (reference sequence). J gave up 7 bases and V 2 bases, and 4 bases lay outside the gene matches. The CDR3 is 15 amino acids. The CDR3, as DNA: TGTGCCAGCAGCTTACAGACAGGGGGCATCGGGGAGCTGTTTTTT. Residues: CASSLQTGGIGELFF.

The chain is built from TRBV6-4 and TRBJ2-3; 10 positions match TRBD1. CDR3 length equals 15 residues. V dropped 4 bases and J dropped 2; count of bases not matched to a gene: 3. Germline values: CDR1 MRHNA, CDR2 SNTAGT. DNA for the CDR3: TGTGCCAGCAGTGCCGGGACAGGGGACACAGATACGCAGTATTTT. It codes for CASSAGTGDTDTQYF.

In nucleotides, the CDR3 is TGCGCCAGCAGCCAACATGGGCGAAGAAACCCCGCAACTAATGAAAAACTGTTTTTT. It specifies CASSQHGRRNPATNEKLFF. The chain employs TRBV4-1 and TRBJ1-4; D is unresolved. CDR3 length: 19 residues. Looked up from germline, CDR1 is MGHRA and CDR2 is YSYEKL. V was clipped by 2 bases and J by 0 bases, with 19 bases between them.

The chain couples TRBV28 to TRBJ2-1; 10 bases fit TRBD2. The germline V gene has CDR1 MDHEN and CDR2 SYDVKM. The CDR3 spans 15 residues. The J segment lost 5 bases and the V segment lost 6 bases, leaving 7 bases of the junction unmatched. CDR3 sequence (DNA): TGTGCCAGCAGCCAGACTAGCGGGTTAAACAATGAGCAGTTCTTC. It yields the protein CASSQTSGLNNEQFF.

A single count supports this clone. At one of its ends the junction is not consistent with the germline gene, which may arise from a read error. The chain couples TRBV11-2 to TRBJ2-5; 7 bases fit TRBD2. The CDR3 spans 16 residues. CDR1 and CDR2 (germline): SGHAT, FQNNGV. CDR3: CARSFPGTTTKETQYF. In DNA, the CDR3 is TGTGCCCGCAGCTTTCCCGGGACTACCACTAAAGAGACCCAGTACTTC.

This clone was seen only once. The V gene is TRBV6-5, the J gene TRBJ2-7, with 8 bases fitting TRBD1. CDR1 is MNHEY and CDR2 is SVGAGI in the germline V gene. The CDR3 loop spans 16 amino acids. The ends lost 0 bases at V and 1 base at J; junction bases unmatched: 5. The DNA of the CDR3 is TGTGCCAGCAGTTACTCGACCGGGACAGGATCCTACGAGCAGTACTTC. Translating gives CASSYSTGTGSYEQYF.

This clone has only one observation. The chain is built from TRBV27 and TRBJ1-2, with no clear D. Germline CDR1 reads MNHEY; CDR2 reads SMNVEV (reference sequence). This CDR3 is built from 14 residues. Trimming removed 0 bases at V and 4 bases at J, with 9 bases between. The CDR3 DNA sequence: TGTGCCAGCAGTTTATCCCTCGGTCTCTATGGCTACACCTTC. It specifies CASSLSLGLYGYTF.

With regard to this clone: Different DNA sequences within this sample yield the same CDR3. The rearrangement links TRBV6-6 to TRBJ2-2; 8 bases map to TRBD2. This CDR3 has 14 residues. Germline V gene lookup returns CDR1 MNHNY and CDR2 SVGAGI (reference sequence). V gave up 5 bases and J gave up 5 bases; unmatched junction bases: 4. Here the CDR3 DNA reads TGTGCCAGCAGTAACGGGGGGGTAACCGGGGAGCTGTTTTTT. Residues: CASSNGGVTGELFF.

The chain employs TRBV5-1 and TRBJ1-2, with D perhaps matching TRBD1 (6 bases). The CDR3 covers 14 residues. Germline CDR1 SGHRS, CDR2 YFSETQ. Trimming took 0 bases from V and 5 from J, leaving 11 bases between them. The CDR3 is CASSLARTEYGYTF. CDR3 nucleotide sequence: TGCGCCAGCAGCTTGGCCCGGACAGAGTATGGCTACACCTTC.

A single count supports this clone. The chain is built from TRBV5-1 and TRBJ1-5, with TRBD1 identical over 7 bases. V was clipped by 4 bases and J by 6 bases; unmatched bases: 7. The CDR3 has 14 amino acids. Germline V CDR1 and CDR2: SGHRS, YFSETQ. The CDR3 loop is CASSVDREVQPQHF. The CDR3 DNA is TGCGCCAGCAGCGTTGACAGGGAAGTTCAGCCCCAGCATTTT.

V usage is TRBV23-1 and J usage is TRBJ2-5; D may be TRBD1 (6 bases). TRBV23-1 is marked as an open reading frame, function uncertain. Trimming took off 8 bases at V and 14 bases at J, with 15 bases between the two ends. CDR3 length: 10 amino acids. CDR3 sequence reads: CASEDSLPYF. The CDR3, as DNA: TGCGCCAGCGAGGACAGTCTTCCCTACTTC.

The chain links TRBV6-4 to TRBJ2-3; 8 bases are shared with TRBD2. Looked up from germline, CDR1 is MRHNA and CDR2 is SNTAGT. The CDR3 contains 14 residues. J gave up 1 base and V 3 bases, and 0 bases lay outside the gene matches. The CDR3 region has the DNA TGTGCCAGCAGTGAGCGGGGGGGCACAGATACGCAGTATTTT. It specifies CASSERGGTDTQYF.